These T cell receptor beta chains were read from a single sample in a study of blood T cells in healthy people across ages. One entry per CDR3 protein results from TCRdb running MiXCR on the 5' RACE reads. This sample carries 750,000 to 950,000 distinct CDR3 sequences, 40% to 65% of them seen once, and the ten largest clones take about 42%. The sequencing sample was made of blood. The origin of the receptors is an elderly man in good health. The CDR3 runs from the conserved cysteine through the conserved F or W. Fields, in order: D gene, J gene, clone size, V gene, CDR3 protein, CDR3 DNA. The D gene is left open where the match is weak. Where a row states a size, it is once, few, many or the class of an expanded clone; other rows omit it.

d_call: -; j_call: TRBJ2-5; clone_size: -; v_call: TRBV7-8; cdr3_aa: CASRKRVQETQYF; cdr3_nt: TGTGCCAGCAGAAAGCGTGTCCAAGAGACCCAGTACTTC
d_call: -; j_call: TRBJ2-5; clone_size: -; v_call: TRBV6-2/TRBV6-3; cdr3_aa: CASSYLRDNEQYF; cdr3_nt: TGTGCCAGCAGTTACTTACGGGACAATGAGCAGTACTTC
d_call: -; j_call: TRBJ2-1; clone_size: few; v_call: TRBV5-1; cdr3_aa: CASSLALRSYNEQFF; cdr3_nt: TGCGCCAGCAGCCTAGCCCTGCGCTCCTACAATGAGCAGTTCTTC
d_call: TRBD2; j_call: TRBJ2-1; clone_size: -; v_call: TRBV7-3; cdr3_aa: CASSEVAGNYSEQFF; cdr3_nt: TGTGCCAGCAGCGAAGTAGCGGGGAACTACAGTGAGCAGTTCTTC
d_call: TRBD1; j_call: TRBJ1-2; clone_size: few; v_call: TRBV6-2/TRBV6-3; cdr3_aa: CASSYSLGQIYGYTF; cdr3_nt: TGTGCCAGCAGTTACAGTCTGGGACAGATCTATGGCTACACCTTC
d_call: -; j_call: TRBJ2-1; clone_size: -; v_call: TRBV18; cdr3_aa: CASSRRLGEQFF; cdr3_nt: TGTGCCAGCTCACGACGACTCGGTGAGCAGTTCTTC
d_call: TRBD2; j_call: TRBJ2-3; clone_size: -; v_call: TRBV7-2; cdr3_aa: CASSYIPGLAGVGHRYAYF; cdr3_nt: TGTGCCAGCAGCTATATTCCGGGACTAGCGGGAGTCGGGCACAGATACGCGTATTTT
d_call: -; j_call: TRBJ2-1; clone_size: -; v_call: TRBV7-2; cdr3_aa: CASSLAGPGEQFF; cdr3_nt: TGTGCCAGCAGCTTGGCGGGACCGGGTGAGCAGTTCTTC
d_call: TRBD1; j_call: TRBJ2-5; clone_size: -; v_call: TRBV6-2/TRBV6-3; cdr3_aa: CASTSDRVETQYF; cdr3_nt: TGTGCCAGCACCTCGGACAGGGTAGAGACCCAGTACTTC
d_call: TRBD1; j_call: TRBJ1-2; clone_size: -; v_call: TRBV29-1; cdr3_aa: CSGLLTGSDGYTF; cdr3_nt: TGCAGCGGGTTGTTGACAGGGTCGGATGGCTACACCTTC
d_call: -; j_call: TRBJ1-5; clone_size: few; v_call: TRBV6-6; cdr3_aa: CASTRQQGRNQPQHF; cdr3_nt: TGTGCCAGCACTCGGCAGCAGGGGAGGAATCAGCCCCAGCATTTT
d_call: TRBD2; j_call: TRBJ2-4; clone_size: -; v_call: TRBV7-9; cdr3_aa: CASSLRTSGRVAKNIQYF; cdr3_nt: TGTGCCAGCAGCCTTCGGACTAGCGGGAGAGTAGCCAAAAACATTCAGTACTTC
d_call: TRBD2; j_call: TRBJ2-5; clone_size: few; v_call: TRBV20-1; cdr3_aa: CSAGGLARKETQYF; cdr3_nt: TGCAGTGCTGGGGGACTAGCAAGGAAGGAGACCCAGTACTTC
d_call: TRBD2; j_call: TRBJ2-1; clone_size: once; v_call: TRBV7-3; cdr3_aa: CASSWVAGDDEQFF; cdr3_nt: TGTGCCAGCAGCTGGGTAGCGGGAGACGATGAGCAGTTCTTC
d_call: TRBD2; j_call: TRBJ2-7; clone_size: few; v_call: TRBV29-1; cdr3_aa: CSVVLRGAGEQYF; cdr3_nt: TGCAGCGTTGTCTTGCGGGGGGCGGGGGAGCAGTACTTC
d_call: TRBD1; j_call: TRBJ2-4; clone_size: -; v_call: TRBV5-1; cdr3_aa: CASSSNRGFQYF; cdr3_nt: TGCGCCAGCAGCTCAAACAGGGGATTTCAGTACTTC
d_call: -; j_call: TRBJ2-7; clone_size: few; v_call: TRBV6-2/TRBV6-3; cdr3_aa: CASTWSSYEQYF; cdr3_nt: TGTGCCAGCACCTGGAGCTCCTACGAGCAGTACTTC
d_call: TRBD2; j_call: TRBJ2-7; clone_size: -; v_call: TRBV3-1; cdr3_aa: CASSQEASGRRAYEQYF; cdr3_nt: TGTGCCAGCAGCCAAGAGGCTAGCGGGAGGAGGGCCTACGAGCAGTACTTC
d_call: -; j_call: TRBJ2-7; clone_size: -; v_call: TRBV28; cdr3_aa: CASKRSGTSSYEQYF; cdr3_nt: TGTGCCAGCAAGAGATCGGGCACCAGCTCCTACGAGCAGTACTTC
d_call: TRBD2; j_call: TRBJ2-1; clone_size: -; v_call: TRBV7-2; cdr3_aa: CASSSGGSGSNEQFF; cdr3_nt: TGTGCCAGCAGCTCCGGGGGTAGCGGGAGCAATGAGCAGTTCTTC
d_call: -; j_call: TRBJ1-6; clone_size: -; v_call: TRBV6-5; cdr3_aa: CASSLGTNNSSLHF; cdr3_nt: TGTGCCAGCAGCCTCGGGACTAATAATTCATCCCTCCACTTT
d_call: TRBD1; j_call: TRBJ1-5; clone_size: -; v_call: TRBV6-6; cdr3_aa: CATVRAQGAGQPQHF; cdr3_nt: TGTGCCACCGTTCGGGCACAGGGGGCGGGTCAGCCCCAGCATTTT
d_call: -; j_call: TRBJ2-1; clone_size: -; v_call: TRBV20-1; cdr3_aa: CSATNGEDNEQFF; cdr3_nt: TGCAGTGCTACCAACGGGGAAGACAATGAGCAGTTCTTC
d_call: -; j_call: TRBJ2-7; clone_size: -; v_call: TRBV6-1; cdr3_aa: CANRENLDRFDEQYF; cdr3_nt: TGTGCCAACAGAGAAAACCTAGATCGGTTCGACGAGCAGTACTTC
d_call: -; j_call: TRBJ2-7; clone_size: -; v_call: TRBV5-6; cdr3_aa: CASSLLSSGYFAYEQYF; cdr3_nt: TGTGCCAGCAGCTTGCTTTCTTCAGGGTACTTCGCCTACGAGCAGTACTTC
d_call: -; j_call: TRBJ2-5; clone_size: -; v_call: TRBV12-3/TRBV12-4; cdr3_aa: CASSFRGSAHPETQYF; cdr3_nt: TGTGCCAGCAGTTTTCGGGGTAGCGCCCATCCGGAGACCCAGTACTTC
d_call: -; j_call: TRBJ2-5; clone_size: few; v_call: TRBV12-3/TRBV12-4; cdr3_aa: CASSLTGYGTQYF; cdr3_nt: TGTGCCAGCAGTTTGACAGGTTACGGGACCCAGTACTTC